Presented here are 24 T cell receptor beta chains from one specimen sequenced in a study of T cell responses to AZD1222 COVID-19 vaccine. TCRdb's copy holds only in-frame clones and misses some; the assay was immunoSEQ multiplex PCR. The table shows 170,000 or so clones, with less than 95% occurring only once. The material was peripheral blood, obtained on day 0 of AZD1222 vaccination. Every receptor here comes from an adult in good health.

This chain connects TRBV27 to TRBJ1-1; 10 bases fit TRBD1. Germline loops: CDR1 MNHEY, CDR2 SMNVEV (reference sequence). This CDR3 comprises 13 residues. V gave up 6 bases and J gave up 7 bases; unmatched junction bases: 5. CDR3 sequence (DNA): TGTGCCAGCAGCTATAGGACAGGGGGTGAAGCTTTCTTT. It encodes CASSYRTGGEAFF.

The chain couples TRBV2 to TRBJ1-1, with 8 bases lining up with TRBD1. This CDR3 contains 14 residues. V lost 6 bases to trimming and J lost 5 bases; unmatched junction nucleotides: 8. Per germline, CDR1 SNHLY and CDR2 FYNNEI. This chain's CDR3 is CASRPDRGRTEAFF. CDR3 nucleotides: TGTGCCAGCAGACCTGACAGGGGTAGGACTGAAGCTTTCTTT.

The chain combines TRBV6-2 or TRBV6-3 with TRBJ2-7, with D perhaps TRBD2 (5 bases). Germline loops: CDR1 MNHEY, CDR2 SVGEGT. This CDR3 contains 16 residues. V was clipped by 8 bases and J by 0 bases, with 20 bases between them. CDR3 in amino acids: CASGPNTRGSSYEQYF. In DNA, the CDR3 is TGTGCCAGCGGCCCTAACACCCGAGGGAGCTCCTACGAGCAGTACTTC.

This chain uses TRBV19 with TRBJ2-2, with TRBD1 identical over 8 bases. CDR1 is LNHDA, CDR2 SQIVND, per germline (reference sequence). The CDR3 has 16 amino acids. The junction had 13 bases not matched to a gene; V was cut back by 8 bases and J by 5 bases. The DNA of the CDR3 is TGTGCCAGTTCGCCCCCCGGACAGGGAGGTACCGGGGAGCTGTTTTTT. It translates to CASSPPGQGGTGELFF. Full variable domain (rest looked up from reference TRBV19 and TRBJ2-2): DGGITQSPKYLFRKEGQNVTLSCEQNLNHDAMYWYRQDPGQGLRLIYYSQIVNDFQKGDIAEGYSVSREKKESFPLTVTSAQKNPTAFYLCASSPPGQGGTGELFFGEGSRLTVL.

The chain joins TRBV19 to TRBJ2-2; 8 bases are shared with TRBD1. Germline values: CDR1 LNHDA, CDR2 SQIVND (reference sequence). Germline trimming cut 3 bases from V and 7 bases from J; bases unmatched to any gene: 4. CDR3 length: 14 amino acids. The CDR3 reads CASSMDREVGELFF. CDR3 DNA: TGTGCCAGTAGTATGGACAGGGAGGTCGGGGAGCTGTTTTTT.

This chain joins TRBV11-3 and TRBJ2-3, with D unresolved. Looked up from germline, CDR1 is SGHNT and CDR2 is YENEEA. V was clipped by 3 bases and J by 2 bases, with 6 bases between them. This CDR3 is built from 13 residues. Written as DNA, the CDR3 is TGTGCCAGCAGCTTCTCCCCCACAGATACGCAGTATTTT. As protein: CASSFSPTDTQYF.

CDR3 DNA sequence: TGTGCCAGCACGATCGACACCGGGGAGCTGTTTTTT. Translating gives CASTIDTGELFF. The chain joins TRBV9 to TRBJ2-2; D is unresolved. V was clipped by 6 bases and J by 3 bases, with 6 bases between them. There are 12 residues in the CDR3. Germline lookup yields CDR1 SGDLS and CDR2 YYNGEE.

This rearrangement joins TRBV6-2 or TRBV6-3 to TRBJ1-5, with 10 positions matching TRBD1. From germline, CDR1 is MNHEY and CDR2 SVGEGT. The CDR3 has 20 residues. The ends lost 5 bases at V and 1 base at J; junction bases unmatched: 17. Written as DNA, the CDR3 is TGTGCCAGCAGTCAATCAAGTTCCGGGACAGGGGAGGGAAGCAATCAGCCCCAGCATTTT. Translated: CASSQSSSGTGEGSNQPQHF.

The CDR3 region is CASSLETGTEAFF. In DNA, the CDR3 is TGTGCCAGCAGCTTAGAAACGGGCACTGAAGCTTTCTTT. The V and J genes are TRBV11-2 and TRBJ1-1; no firm D call. The germline V gene has CDR1 SGHAT and CDR2 FQNNGV. This CDR3 comprises 13 residues. The V end lost 0 bases, the J end lost 4 bases, and 6 bases lay between the germline ends.

The V and J genes are TRBV5-1 and TRBJ2-2, with D perhaps TRBD2 (5 bases). The CDR3 covers 14 residues. V lost 0 bases to trimming and J lost 5 bases, with 8 bases between them. CDR1 is SGHRS, CDR2 YFSETQ, per germline. CDR3 sequence reads: CASSLGGVTGELFF. CDR3 coding DNA: TGCGCCAGCAGCTTGGGGGGAGTGACCGGGGAGCTGTTTTTT. Filled out from reference TRBV5-1 and TRBJ2-2, the complete variable domain reads KAGVTQTPRYLIKTRGQQVTLSCSPISGHRSVSWYQQTPGQGLQFLFEYFSETQRNKGNFPGRFSGRQFSNSRSEMNVSTLELGDSALYLCASSLGGVTGELFFGEGSRLTVL.

The J gene is TRBJ1-1, the V gene TRBV27; TRBD1 is a possible D gene (5 bases). Trimming left V 6 bases short and J 5 bases short, with 16 bases between. Per the germline V gene, CDR1 is MNHEY and CDR2 is SMNVEV (reference sequence). This CDR3 contains 14 residues. CDR3 region: CASSLGAGGTEAFF. The CDR3 bases are TGTGCCAGCAGCCTCGGTGCGGGGGGGACTGAAGCTTTCTTT.

As DNA, the CDR3 is TGTGCCAGCAGACCGGGGACAGGCCAGGGCTACACCTTC. Encoded protein: CASRPGTGQGYTF. This chain joins TRBV6-5 and TRBJ1-2, with 8 bases that match TRBD1. V lost 6 bases to trimming and J lost 8 bases; unmatched junction nucleotides: 8. Germline CDR1 reads MNHEY; CDR2 reads SVGAGI. The CDR3 consists of 13 residues.

This rearrangement joins TRBV10-3 to TRBJ2-1, with 10 bases lining up with TRBD1. The CDR3 spans 13 residues. Trimming cost V 10 bases and J 8 bases; bases outside gene matches: 8. The germline V gene encodes CDR1 ENHRY and CDR2 SYGVKD. CDR3 coding DNA: TGTGCCACAGCCGGGACAGGGGTTGATGAGCAGTTCTTC. Translation: CATAGTGVDEQFF.

This rearrangement joins TRBV2 to TRBJ2-4; 8 nucleotides align to TRBD1. CDR3 length: 14 residues. Germline values: CDR1 SNHLY, CDR2 FYNNEI. V was pared by 2 bases and J by 7 bases, with 4 bases of the junction left unmatched. The CDR3 here is CASSEQGAANIQYF. In nucleotides, the CDR3 is TGTGCCAGCAGTGAACAGGGGGCCGCGAACATTCAGTACTTC.

The rearrangement joins TRBV30 to TRBJ1-1, with TRBD1 matching 7 bases. This CDR3 is built from 20 residues. J was trimmed by 0 bases and V by 3 bases; bases with no gene match: 22. Germline CDR1 GTSNPN, CDR2 SVGIG (reference sequence). The DNA for the CDR3 is TGTGCCTGGAGAGCTACCGGGACAGTGGACTGGAATAAAATGAACACTGAAGCTTTCTTT. It is translated as CAWRATGTVDWNKMNTEAFF.

This clone was counted only a few times. CDR3 nucleotides: TGTGCCAGCAGTTTACGCGGAAACTATGGCTACACCTTC. Protein product: CASSLRGNYGYTF. The chain recombines TRBV27 with TRBJ1-2, with D unresolved. The V end was cut by 2 bases, the J end by 2 bases, with 6 bases between. Germline V lookup: CDR1 MNHEY, CDR2 SMNVEV (reference sequence). The CDR3 spans 13 residues.

This chain links TRBV10-3 with TRBJ1-3; TRBD1 might be the D (5 bases). Trimming left V 4 bases short and J 4 bases short, with 11 bases between. The CDR3 has 14 residues. Germline V CDR1 and CDR2: ENHRY, SYGVKD. The CDR3 DNA sequence: TGTGCCATCAGTGGAGCAGGGAGCGGAAACACCATATATTTT. Translating it yields CAISGAGSGNTIYF.

The sample holds many counts of this clone. The chain employs TRBV15 and TRBJ2-7, with D perhaps matching TRBD2 (6 bases). V gave up 0 bases and J gave up 3 bases, with 9 bases separating them. Germline V gene lookup returns CDR1 LNHNV and CDR2 YYDKDF (reference sequence). CDR3 length equals 14 residues. This CDR3 reads CATSREGSGYEQYF. The DNA of the CDR3 is TGTGCCACCAGCAGAGAGGGTAGCGGCTACGAGCAGTACTTC.

The rearrangement links TRBV5-4 to TRBJ1-3, with D maybe TRBD1 (5 bases). This CDR3 is built from 15 residues. Germline CDR1 is SGHNT and CDR2 is YYREEE (reference sequence). V was trimmed by 3 bases and J by 4 bases, leaving 14 bases between them. CDR3 sequence: CASSSRPQGGNTIYF. The CDR3 coding sequence is TGTGCCAGCAGCTCCCGACCCCAGGGAGGAAACACCATATATTTT. Full variable domain (rest looked up from reference TRBV5-4 and TRBJ1-3): ETGVTQSPTHLIKTRGQQVTLRCSSQSGHNTVSWYQQALGQGPQFIFQYYREEENGRGNFPPRFSGLQFPNYSSELNVNALELDDSALYLCASSSRPQGGNTIYFGEGSWLTVV.

The chain carries TRBV5-4 and TRBJ2-5; D may correspond to TRBD1 or TRBD2 (5 bases each). V was pared by 1 base and J by 3 bases, with 7 bases between. The CDR3 totals 13 residues. Germline values: CDR1 SGHNT, CDR2 YYREEE (reference sequence). The CDR3 reads CASSLQGEETQYF. The CDR3 DNA reads TGTGCCAGCAGCTTGCAGGGAGAAGAGACCCAGTACTTC.

This chain joins TRBV18 and TRBJ1-3, with 7 positions matching TRBD1. V trimming: 3 bases; J trimming: 0 bases; junction bases outside the gene matches: 2. CDR1 is KGHSH and CDR2 is LQKENI in the germline V gene. This CDR3 is 15 amino acids long. In nucleotides, the CDR3 is TGTGCCAGCTCACCTAACAGGGGCTCTGGAAACACCATATATTTT. It is translated as CASSPNRGSGNTIYF.

The chain uses TRBV7-3 and TRBJ1-1; D not resolved. V was clipped by 8 bases and J by 0 bases, with 10 bases between them. Looked up from germline, CDR1 is SGHTA and CDR2 is FQGTGA. The CDR3 extends over 13 amino acids. DNA of the CDR3: TGTGCCAGCGGCCAGAGCATGAACACTGAAGCTTTCTTT. It is translated as CASGQSMNTEAFF.

The rearrangement joins TRBV10-3 to TRBJ2-3; 14 bases map to TRBD2. CDR3 length: 15 residues. In germline, CDR1 is ENHRY, CDR2 SYGVKD. The V and J ends lost 8 bases and 3 bases, in that order; junction bases with no gene match: 4. CDR3: CAIGLAGGLTDTQYF. The DNA for the CDR3 is TGTGCCATCGGACTAGCGGGGGGCCTAACAGATACGCAGTATTTT.

This clone was found a few times. The CDR3 region has the DNA TGTGCCAGCAGCTTAGACAGATTCTCTGGAAACACCATATATTTT. Translation gives CASSLDRFSGNTIYF. This chain joins TRBV7-2 and TRBJ1-3; no reliable D call. Per the germline V gene, CDR1 is SGHTA and CDR2 is FQGNSA. This CDR3 has 15 residues. Trimming took off 1 base at V and 0 bases at J, with 7 bases between the two ends.